A selection of T cell receptor beta chains follows, all from one sample in a study of shared clonotypes between healthy human individuals. Repertoires were generated with immunoSEQ multiplex PCR, while TCRdb's copy carries only in-frame clones and drops some. The table includes 1,500,000 or so clones, 97% to 99% detected once. Sequencing was done on a sample of naive CD4+ T cells sorted from blood. These receptors all stem from a man aged 25-40 years in good health. Both conserved end residues are part of each CDR3. A D gene is named only where the DNA matches it firmly. Size is stated for part of the rows, as once, few or many counts, or as a class when the clone is expanded.

length: 13; D: .; V: TRBV6-5; J: TRBJ1-5; size: .; CDR3: CASTLDGNQPQHF; DNA: TGTGCCAGCACCCTAGACGGCAATCAGCCCCAGCATTTT
length: 14; D: .; V: TRBV4-3; J: TRBJ2-1; size: .; CDR3: CASSQDRFGNEQFF; DNA: TGCGCCAGCAGCCAAGATCGATTTGGCAATGAGCAGTTCTTC
length: 16; D: TRBD2; V: TRBV5-1; J: TRBJ2-7; size: .; CDR3: CASSPLTSGDTYEQYF; DNA: TGCGCCAGCAGCCCTCTCACTAGCGGGGACACCTACGAGCAGTACTTC
length: 16; D: .; V: TRBV7-2; J: TRBJ1-5; size: .; CDR3: CASSQGQGRYDQPQHF; DNA: TGTGCCAGCAGCCAGGGCCAGGGGCGTTACGATCAGCCCCAGCATTTT
length: 16; D: .; V: TRBV4-1; J: TRBJ1-2; size: .; CDR3: CASSSDLKYWNYGYTF; DNA: TGCGCCAGCAGCTCGGACCTTAAATACTGGAACTATGGCTACACCTTC
length: 15; D: .; V: TRBV18; J: TRBJ2-5; size: .; CDR3: CASSPPGLGEGTQYF; DNA: TGTGCCAGCTCACCACCGGGACTCGGAGAGGGGACCCAGTACTTC
length: 15; D: .; V: TRBV11-3; J: TRBJ2-1; size: .; CDR3: CASSLGGRYYNEQFF; DNA: TGTGCCAGCAGCTTAGGAGGGAGGTATTACAATGAGCAGTTCTTC
length: 13; D: TRBD1; V: TRBV28; J: TRBJ1-1; size: .; CDR3: CASSSQGPTEAFF; DNA: TGTGCCAGCAGTTCACAGGGGCCGACTGAAGCTTTCTTT
length: 14; D: .; V: TRBV7-3; J: TRBJ1-1; size: .; CDR3: CASSLGGGYTEAFF; DNA: TGTGCCAGCAGCTTAGGCGGGGGGTACACTGAAGCTTTCTTT
length: 15; D: TRBD2; V: TRBV6-5; J: TRBJ2-7; size: .; CDR3: CASSPGTSGTYEQYF; DNA: TGTGCCAGCAGCCCAGGGACTAGCGGGACCTACGAGCAGTACTTC
length: 17; D: TRBD1; V: TRBV5-6; J: TRBJ2-1; size: once; CDR3: CASSSIGRGQGINEQFF; DNA: TGTGCCAGCAGCTCTATTGGGAGGGGACAGGGGATAAATGAGCAGTTCTTC
length: 16; D: .; V: TRBV7-9; J: TRBJ2-1; size: .; CDR3: CASSSYRDNNPSLQFF; DNA: TGTGCCAGCAGCTCATACCGGGACAATAACCCCTCCCTACAGTTCTTC
length: 11; D: .; V: TRBV7-2; J: TRBJ2-3; size: .; CDR3: CASSSGGTQYF; DNA: TGTGCCAGCAGCTCCGGGGGTACGCAGTATTTT
length: 15; D: .; V: TRBV9; J: TRBJ1-5; size: .; CDR3: CASSVGDTSNQPQHF; DNA: TGTGCCAGCAGCGTAGGGGATACCAGCAATCAGCCCCAGCATTTT
length: 15; D: .; V: TRBV5-6; J: TRBJ1-3; size: .; CDR3: CASSLAASVGNTIYF; DNA: TGTGCCAGCAGCTTGGCCGCCTCAGTCGGAAACACCATATATTTT